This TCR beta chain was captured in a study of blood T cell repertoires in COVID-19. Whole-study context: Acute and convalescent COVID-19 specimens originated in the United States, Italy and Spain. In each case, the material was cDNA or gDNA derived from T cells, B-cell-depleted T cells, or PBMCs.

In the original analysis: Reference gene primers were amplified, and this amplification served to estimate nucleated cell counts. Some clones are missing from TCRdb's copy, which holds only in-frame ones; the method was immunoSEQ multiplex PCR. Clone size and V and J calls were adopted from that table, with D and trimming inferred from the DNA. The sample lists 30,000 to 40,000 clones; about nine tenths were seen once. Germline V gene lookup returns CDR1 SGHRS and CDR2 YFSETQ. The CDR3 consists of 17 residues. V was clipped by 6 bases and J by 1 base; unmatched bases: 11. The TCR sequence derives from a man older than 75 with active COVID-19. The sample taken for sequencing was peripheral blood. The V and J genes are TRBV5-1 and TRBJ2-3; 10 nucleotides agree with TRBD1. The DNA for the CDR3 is TGCGCCAGCAACCAAGGCGGCGGGACAGGGGGCACAGATACGCAGTATTTT. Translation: CASNQGGGTGGTDTQYF.